This T cell receptor (beta chain) is from a study of T cells after yellow fever vaccination. TCRdb independently ran MiXCR on the 5' RACE reads; one entry per CDR3 protein. Among approximately 300,000 distinct CDR3 sequences, 7.5% to 9% were seen once, and the ten largest hold more than 15%. The V gene end was trimmed by 2 bases and the J gene end by 5 bases; junction bases not matched to a gene: 1. In germline, CDR1 is MNHNS, CDR2 SASEGT. This CDR3 is 15 amino acids long. The chain joins TRBV6-1 to TRBJ2-5; TRBD2 matches at 14 bases. The sequences come from PBMCs, collected on the day of the first yellow fever vaccination. This receptor was obtained from a man between 18 and 35 years old who received the YFV17D yellow fever vaccine. In DNA form, the CDR3 reads TGTGCCAGCAGTGAACGACTAGCGGGAGGGGAGACCCAGTACTTC. This encodes CASSERLAGGETQYF.